This paragraph covers one TCR beta chain sequence. Researchers ran immunoSEQ v3.0 at survey level. Sequenced by immunoSEQ multiplex PCR; TCRdb stores in-frame clones only, minus some. The table has roughly 28,000 clones, 80% to 95% seen once. Two or more post-ART PBMC samples, plus at least one pre-ART sample, were available for each donor. The V gene lost 2 bases and the J gene lost 5 bases, with 6 bases spanning the gap. This CDR3 has 11 residues. Germline V gene sequence: CDR1 GTSNPN, CDR2 SVGIG (reference sequence). The data originate from a study of long-term antiretroviral therapy in people with HIV.

The receptor was isolated from a woman between 40 and 55 years old with HIV. Specimen: unsorted PBMCs, collected around 5 years after starting antiretroviral therapy. V usage is TRBV30 and J usage is TRBJ1-1, with D unresolved. DNA for the CDR3: TGTGCCTGGAGTACCGGGACTGAAGCTTTCTTT. Protein product: CAWSTGTEAFF.